These 8 T cell receptor beta chains were all obtained from the same sample, sequenced in a study of long-term antiretroviral therapy in people with HIV. They ran version v3.0 of the immunoSEQ assay at survey level. The table came from immunoSEQ multiplex PCR; TCRdb's copy has only in-frame clones and leaves some out. This table holds almost 25,000 clones, 84% found once. Sequenced material: unsorted PBMCs, taken 3 years after starting antiretroviral therapy. The source of these receptors is a man aged 50 to 60 with HIV.

This rearrangement joins TRBV29-1 to TRBJ2-5; D may be TRBD1 (5 bases). Germline V gene sequence: CDR1 SQVTM, CDR2 ANQGSEA. This CDR3 has 13 residues. The V gene lost 6 bases and the J gene lost 4 bases, with 15 bases spanning the gap. CDR3 in DNA: TGCAGCGTATCGGTACAGGTCCGAGAGACCCAGTACTTC. It translates to CSVSVQVRETQYF.

This clone was found once. The CDR3 DNA is TGTGCCAGCAGCCTGAGCCCCTTCCCTTCCTACGAGCAGTACTTC. It yields the protein CASSLSPFPSYEQYF. The chain combines TRBV11-2 with TRBJ2-7; D is undetermined. The germline V gene encodes CDR1 SGHAT and CDR2 FQNNGV. The CDR3 spans 15 residues. Trimming removed 5 bases from V and 1 base from J, with 15 bases in between.

This clone was found once. V is TRBV2 and J is TRBJ2-1, with D perhaps assigned TRBD1 or TRBD2 (6 bases each). Trimming stripped 1 base from V and 12 bases from J, with 10 bases between. Germline V gene sequence: CDR1 SNHLY, CDR2 FYNNEI. The CDR3 runs 12 residues. The CDR3 here is CASSEVGGWQFF. CDR3 in DNA: TGTGCCAGCAGTGAAGTAGGGGGGTGGCAGTTCTTC.

This sequence joins TRBV28 and TRBJ1-6; D remains unclear. CDR3 size: 15 residues. In germline, CDR1 is MDHEN, CDR2 SYDVKM. Trimming pared 6 bases from V and 8 bases from J, leaving 17 bases between. The CDR3 DNA reads as TGTGCCAGCAGCCCCGGGCCATCGGAGGATTCACCCCTCCACTTT. Residues: CASSPGPSEDSPLHF.

J is TRBJ2-3 and V is TRBV2; 9 nucleotides match TRBD1. Trimming took 6 bases from V and 4 from J; bases not matched to a gene: 5. From germline, CDR1 is SNHLY and CDR2 FYNNEI. This CDR3 contains 14 residues. For the CDR3, the DNA is TGTGCCAGCAGAACGGGACAGGGTGCAGATACGCAGTATTTT. This translates into CASRTGQGADTQYF.

The chain recombines TRBV6-1 with TRBJ1-4; D is uncertain. Looked up from germline, CDR1 is MNHNS and CDR2 is SASEGT. This CDR3 is built from 14 residues. Trimming took 8 bases from V and 4 from J, leaving 14 bases between them. The CDR3 loop reads CASARDLGNEKLFF. The CDR3 DNA sequence: TGTGCCAGCGCCAGAGACCTTGGTAATGAAAAACTGTTTTTT.

The rearrangement links TRBV28 to TRBJ1-6; D perhaps matches TRBD1 (5 bases). The germline V gene has CDR1 MDHEN and CDR2 SYDVKM. Deletions cut 6 bases from V and 6 bases from J, with 15 bases between. This CDR3 region has 15 residues. CDR3 bases: TGTGCCAGCAGACCCAGGGACCGGGGTAATTCACCCCTCCACTTT. It specifies CASRPRDRGNSPLHF.

The chain carries TRBV4-1 and TRBJ2-7; D remains ambiguous. The V gene's germline CDR1 is MGHRA and CDR2 YSYEKL. V was cut by 1 base and J by 5 bases, with 12 bases left in between. This CDR3 is built from 14 residues. The CDR3 spells CASSQVTGPDEQYF. The CDR3 DNA follows: TGCGCCAGCAGCCAAGTAACCGGGCCAGACGAGCAGTACTTC.